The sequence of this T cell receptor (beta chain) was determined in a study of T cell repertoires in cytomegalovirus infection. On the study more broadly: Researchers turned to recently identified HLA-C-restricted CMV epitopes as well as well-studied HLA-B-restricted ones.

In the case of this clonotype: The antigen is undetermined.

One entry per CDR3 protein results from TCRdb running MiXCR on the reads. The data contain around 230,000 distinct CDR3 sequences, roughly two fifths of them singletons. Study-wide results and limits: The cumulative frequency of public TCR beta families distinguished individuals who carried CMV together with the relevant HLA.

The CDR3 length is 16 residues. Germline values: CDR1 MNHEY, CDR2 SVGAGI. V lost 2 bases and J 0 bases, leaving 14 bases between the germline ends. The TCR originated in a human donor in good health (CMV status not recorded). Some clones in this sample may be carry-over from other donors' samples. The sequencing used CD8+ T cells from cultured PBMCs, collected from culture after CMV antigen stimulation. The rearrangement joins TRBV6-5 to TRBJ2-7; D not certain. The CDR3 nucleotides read TGTGCCAGCAGTTACGCCGGGTCCCGAAGCTCCTACGAGCAGTACTTC. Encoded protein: CASSYAGSRSSYEQYF.